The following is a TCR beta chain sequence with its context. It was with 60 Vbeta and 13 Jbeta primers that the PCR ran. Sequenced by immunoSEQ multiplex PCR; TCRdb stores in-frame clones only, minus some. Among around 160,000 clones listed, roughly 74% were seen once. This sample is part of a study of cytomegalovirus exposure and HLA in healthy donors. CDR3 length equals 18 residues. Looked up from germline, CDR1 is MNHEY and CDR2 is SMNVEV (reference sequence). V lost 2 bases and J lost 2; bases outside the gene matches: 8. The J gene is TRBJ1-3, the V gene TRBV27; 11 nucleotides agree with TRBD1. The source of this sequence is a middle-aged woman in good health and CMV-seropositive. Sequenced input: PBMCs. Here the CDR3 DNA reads TGTGCCAGCAGTTTACTTGGGGTGGACAGGGGGCCTGGAAACACCATATATTTT. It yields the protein CASSLLGVDRGPGNTIYF.